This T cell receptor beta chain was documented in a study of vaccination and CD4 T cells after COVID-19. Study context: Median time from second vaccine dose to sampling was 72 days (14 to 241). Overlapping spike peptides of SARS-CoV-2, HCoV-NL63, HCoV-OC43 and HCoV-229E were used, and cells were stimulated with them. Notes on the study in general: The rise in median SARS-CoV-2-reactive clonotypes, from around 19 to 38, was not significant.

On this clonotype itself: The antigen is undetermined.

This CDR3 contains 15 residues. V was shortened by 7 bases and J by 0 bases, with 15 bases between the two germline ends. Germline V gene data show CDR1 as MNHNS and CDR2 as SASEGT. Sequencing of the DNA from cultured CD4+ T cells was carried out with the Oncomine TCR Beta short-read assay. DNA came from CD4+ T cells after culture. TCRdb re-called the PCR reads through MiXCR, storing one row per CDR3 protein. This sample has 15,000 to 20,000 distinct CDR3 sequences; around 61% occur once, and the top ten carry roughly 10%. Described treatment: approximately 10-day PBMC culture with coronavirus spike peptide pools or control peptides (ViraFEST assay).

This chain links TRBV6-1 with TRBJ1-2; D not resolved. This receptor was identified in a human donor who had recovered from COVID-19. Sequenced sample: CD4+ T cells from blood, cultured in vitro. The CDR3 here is CASIPGFGPNYGYTF. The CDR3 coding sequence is TGTGCCAGCATCCCCGGGTTTGGGCCTAACTATGGCTACACCTTC.